This T cell receptor (beta chain) was retrieved from a study of cytomegalovirus exposure and HLA in healthy donors. As for the study in general: From about 180 million T cells, an earlier analysis saw around 120 million unique TCR beta sequences. Whole-study results and caveats: As a later analysis revealed, the rate of TCR association differed by HLA locus, with DRB1 most and HLA-C fewest. It was taken for granted in presence/absence analyses that sequencing depth across donors was roughly uniform.

Note on this clone: What it binds is not known.

13 Jbeta primers and 60 Vbeta primers were used for the PCR. As processed by the authors: In a later analysis, the count reached some 73 million unique TCR beta chains, with approximately 11 million shared. Libraries were prepared by immunoSEQ multiplex PCR; TCRdb keeps only in-frame clonotypes and omits some of them. D and trimming were read from the DNA, whereas the V and J calls and clone size are those reported in that table. The sample has 90,000 to 130,000 clones, and its top ten clones hold 6.8%. V trimming: 5 bases; J trimming: 4 bases; junction bases outside the gene matches: 5. Germline V gene data show CDR1 as WSHSY and CDR2 as SAAADI. This CDR3 has 15 residues.

Sequences were obtained from PBMCs. The sequence came from a man aged 40-55 years in good health and CMV-seropositive. The chain employs TRBV10-2 and TRBJ1-5; TRBD1 agrees at 10 bases. CDR3 residues: CASSSGQGENQPQHF. CDR3 DNA sequence: TGCGCCAGCAGTTCTGGACAGGGGGAAAATCAGCCCCAGCATTTT.